Listed below are T cell receptor beta chains from one sample, sequenced in a study of Ad26.COV2.S vaccination and SARS-CoV-2 variants. Sequencing was performed with immunoSEQ multiplex PCR; in TCRdb, only in-frame clones are kept and a portion is missing. The table shows approximately 150,000 clones, with roughly 88% occurring only once. The specimen was peripheral blood, collected after recovery from COVID-19. These receptors were taken from a human donor who had recovered from COVID-19. Each CDR3 is given with its conserved first and last residue. D genes are given only for firm matches. A row's size may be missing; if present it is once, few, many or a size class.

.	TRBV11-2	TRBJ2-3	.	TGTGCCAGCAGCCCAAGTCGGGGCGGTACGCAGTATTTT	CASSPSRGGTQYF
.	TRBV18	TRBJ1-2	.	TGTGCCAGCTCACCTGAACAAGGGGGAAACTATGGCTACACCTTC	CASSPEQGGNYGYTF
.	TRBV9	TRBJ1-1	.	TGTGCCAGCAGCGTAGTAGGACGGCCTGAAGCTTTCTTT	CASSVVGRPEAFF
.	TRBV27	TRBJ1-1	TRBD1	TGTGCCAGCAGTAAGCCCCCCGGACAGGGGACTGAAGCTTTCTTT	CASSKPPGQGTEAFF
.	TRBV6-5	TRBJ1-2	TRBD1	TGTGCCAGCAGCAGGGGACAGCACTATGGCTACACCTTC	CASSRGQHYGYTF
.	TRBV2	TRBJ1-3	.	TGTGCCAGGAGACTGAGCTCTGGAAACACCATATATTTT	CARRLSSGNTIYF
once	TRBV5-5	TRBJ1-6	TRBD1	TGTGCCAGCAGCTTGGGGACAGGGGTTAATTCACCCCTCCACTTT	CASSLGTGVNSPLHF
once	TRBV6-5	TRBJ1-6	.	TGTGCCAGCAGTTACTTACGAGGCTGGGGTAGTTCACCCCTCCACTTT	CASSYLRGWGSSPLHF
.	TRBV6-5	TRBJ1-1	.	TGTGCCAGCAGTTATGGAGACAGGATGAACACTGAAGCTTTCTTT	CASSYGDRMNTEAFF
.	TRBV7-8	TRBJ2-1	TRBD2	TGTGCCAGCAGCTTAGAGCTAGCGGAAGTGGATGAGCAGTTCTTC	CASSLELAEVDEQFF
once	TRBV27	TRBJ2-3	TRBD2	TGTGCCAGCAGGAGAGCGGGGGGCGAAGATACGCAGTATTTT	CASRRAGGEDTQYF
.	TRBV5-1	TRBJ2-2	.	TGCGCCAGCAGCTTGAACTCGGACAGACTGACCGGGGAGCTGTTTTTT	CASSLNSDRLTGELFF
.	TRBV4-3	TRBJ1-1	.	TGCGCCAGCAGCCAATCAGAGTTAAACACTGAAGCTTTCTTT	CASSQSELNTEAFF
once	TRBV27	TRBJ2-7	TRBD1	TGTGCCAGCAGACATACCGGGACAGGGGGCGCGGGCGAGCAGTACTTC	CASRHTGTGGAGEQYF
.	TRBV6-2/TRBV6-3	TRBJ2-5	TRBD2	TGTGCCAGCAGCCTACGGACTAGCGGGGAATTCGGTGCCCAGTACTTC	CASSLRTSGEFGAQYF
.	TRBV7-2	TRBJ1-1	.	TGTGCCAGCAGCTACCAGGAGCGGACTGAAGCTTTCTTT	CASSYQERTEAFF
.	TRBV7-9	TRBJ1-2	TRBD1	TGTGCCAGCAGCAACACAGGGGTGGAATACACCTTC	CASSNTGVEYTF
.	TRBV7-9	TRBJ1-1	.	TGTGCCAGCAGCCTACGCTTCGGGAACACTGAAGCTTTCTTT	CASSLRFGNTEAFF
few	TRBV10-2	TRBJ1-6	.	TGCGCCAGTGATGACAGGTGGAATTCACCCCTCCACTTT	CASDDRWNSPLHF
once	TRBV28	TRBJ1-5	TRBD1	TGTGCCAGCAGTTCCCCTCTCCGACAGGGGTCGGGCCAGCCCCAGCATTTT	CASSSPLRQGSGQPQHF
.	TRBV11-2	TRBJ1-1	.	TGTGCCAGCAGCTTCGCTCGCACTGAAGCTTTCTTT	CASSFARTEAFF
.	TRBV11-2	TRBJ2-1	.	TGTGCCAGCAGCTTAGATGGTGGTTACAATGAGCAGTTCTTC	CASSLDGGYNEQFF
.	TRBV5-1	TRBJ2-2	TRBD1	TGCGCCAGCAGCAGAGGACAGGGGATCACCGGGGAGCTGTTTTTT	CASSRGQGITGELFF
.	TRBV27	TRBJ2-7	TRBD2	TGTGCCAGCAGTCCCTCCTCCGGGACTAGAAGCTACGAGCAGTACTTC	CASSPSSGTRSYEQYF
.	TRBV9	TRBJ2-1	TRBD2	TGTGCCAGCAGCGTAGGTTCCCCGGGAGGGGAGCAGTTCTTC	CASSVGSPGGEQFF
.	TRBV5-8	TRBJ2-7	.	TGTGCCAGCAGCTTGGCGGTCCAGCCCTACGAGCAGTACTTC	CASSLAVQPYEQYF
.	TRBV5-4	TRBJ2-3	.	TGTGCCAGCAGCGGGGCTATTAGCACAGATACGCAGTATTTT	CASSGAISTDTQYF
.	TRBV2	TRBJ1-6	.	TGTGCCAGCAGTGAAGGGTCAGGGGCTGTCTCACCCCTCCACTTT	CASSEGSGAVSPLHF
few	TRBV25-1	TRBJ1-5	TRBD1	TGTGCCAGCAGGGGACAGGGTGGCAATCAGCCCCAGCATTTT	CASRGQGGNQPQHF
.	TRBV6-5	TRBJ1-5	.	TGTGCCAGCAGTTACAGATCCGGCCCCCAGCATTTT	CASSYRSGPQHF
.	TRBV19	TRBJ2-1	.	TGTGCCAGTAGTATTTCGGGCCCTACCTACAATGAGCAGTTCTTC	CASSISGPTYNEQFF
.	TRBV18	TRBJ2-1	.	TGTGCCAGCTCACTCCTAGGGTACAATGAGCAGTTCTTC	CASSLLGYNEQFF
.	TRBV27	TRBJ1-5	.	TGTGCCAGCAGTTTAGGACCAAATCAGCCCCAGCATTTT	CASSLGPNQPQHF
.	TRBV9	TRBJ1-6	.	TGTGCCAGCAGCGCATCCTGGGGGCAGACCAATTCACCCCTCCACTTT	CASSASWGQTNSPLHF
.	TRBV6-2/TRBV6-3	TRBJ1-1	.	TGTGCCAGCAGTTACTCGATTGGAGGGGATTTAACTGAAGCTTTCTTT	CASSYSIGGDLTEAFF
.	TRBV5-4	TRBJ2-2	.	TGTGCCAGCAGGCCGAGGGACGGCGAGAGGGGGGAGCTGTTTTTT	CASRPRDGERGELFF
.	TRBV7-2	TRBJ2-4	TRBD2	TGTGCCAGCAGTTTTAGCGGGGGGCTAGCCAAAAACATTCAGTACTTC	CASSFSGGLAKNIQYF
.	TRBV6-6	TRBJ2-3	.	TGTGCCAGCAGTTACTCGGTCGGAGGATTCACAGATACGCAGTATTTT	CASSYSVGGFTDTQYF
.	TRBV18	TRBJ1-6	.	TGTGCCAGCTCACCAAGTTCCGGGGATAATAATTCACCCCTCCACTTT	CASSPSSGDNNSPLHF
.	TRBV6-5	TRBJ1-1	.	TGTGCCAGCCGGCCTAACGGCTACACTGAAGCTTTCTTT	CASRPNGYTEAFF
.	TRBV11-3	TRBJ2-1	TRBD1	TGTGCCAGCAGCTTATCACCGGGACAGCCCTACAATGAGCAGTTCTTC	CASSLSPGQPYNEQFF